This T cell receptor (beta chain) is from a study of blood T cell repertoires in COVID-19. The CDR3 has 13 residues. J was trimmed by 8 bases and V by 4 bases; bases with no gene match: 8. CDR1 and CDR2 from the germline V gene are SGHDT and YYEEEE. In the original processing: By means of reference gene primer amplification, nucleated cell counts were estimated. Sequencing used immunoSEQ multiplex PCR; TCRdb keeps in-frame clones, though not all of them. D and trimming were read from the DNA, whereas the V and J calls and clone size are those reported in that table. The sample has roughly 53,000 clones, approximately 84% seen once.

This receptor was identified in a human donor in a cohort sampled during active COVID-19. The chain is built from TRBV5-6 and TRBJ1-2, with 7 positions matching TRBD1. The sequencing input was peripheral blood. Here the CDR3 reads CASSDDRVDGYTF. The CDR3, as DNA: TGTGCCAGCAGCGACGACAGGGTAGACGGCTACACCTTC.